The 9 T cell receptor beta chains listed next were all sequenced from one sample in a study of T-cell memory formation after mild COVID-19. TCRdb fed the 5' RACE reads into MiXCR, producing one record per CDR3 protein. The data contain almost 550,000 distinct CDR3 sequences, around 21% of them seen just once; the ten biggest clones take up around 13%. Input material: PBMCs or a T cell subset sorted from them (not recorded which). The source of these receptors is an adult woman who had mild COVID-19 (a few samples of this study predate the infection). Cell type and time point are not known.

This clonotype showed up just a few times. V gene TRBV6-5 combines with J gene TRBJ2-3; D not resolved. The germline V and J ends were trimmed by 6 bases and 2 bases, with 12 bases remaining between them. Germline CDR1 and CDR2: MNHEY and SVGAGI. The CDR3 is made up of 14 amino acids. Here the CDR3 DNA reads TGTGCCAGCAGGGACCTTGGGTCCACAGATACGCAGTATTTT. Translating gives CASRDLGSTDTQYF.

The CDR3 spells CAWSLSAGGSDTQYF. CDR3 in DNA: TGTGCCTGGAGTCTTTCGGCGGGAGGTTCAGATACGCAGTATTTT. The V and J genes are TRBV30 and TRBJ2-3; 8 nucleotides agree with TRBD2. Trimming took 2 bases from V and 4 from J; bases not matched to a gene: 8. The V gene's germline CDR1 is GTSNPN and CDR2 SVGIG (reference sequence). The CDR3 extends over 15 amino acids.

This chain connects TRBV5-1 to TRBJ2-7; D is perhaps TRBD2 (5 bases). Germline V gives CDR1 SGHRS, CDR2 YFSETQ. Trimming left V 0 bases short and J 2 bases short, with 15 bases between. The CDR3 spans 16 residues. CDR3 protein: CASSLGGPSPTYEQYF. Written as DNA, the CDR3 is TGCGCCAGCAGCTTGGGAGGGCCCTCGCCCACCTACGAGCAGTACTTC. The full variable domain, its missing parts supplied by reference TRBV5-1 and TRBJ2-7, is KAGVTQTPRYLIKTRGQQVTLSCSPISGHRSVSWYQQTPGQGLQFLFEYFSETQRNKGNFPGRFSGRQFSNSRSEMNVSTLELGDSALYLCASSLGGPSPTYEQYFGPGTRLTVT.

V gene TRBV6-2 or TRBV6-3 combines with J gene TRBJ2-7; 7 bases match TRBD2. CDR1 and CDR2 (germline): MNHEY, SVGEGT. V lost 4 bases and J lost 2; bases outside the gene matches: 8. CDR3 length: 15 amino acids. CDR3 protein: CASSLLADTTYEQYF. CDR3 sequence (DNA): TGTGCCAGCAGTTTGCTAGCGGACACTACCTACGAGCAGTACTTC.

This chain joins TRBV7-2 and TRBJ2-5; D uncertain. The CDR3 is 14 residues long. The V gene's germline CDR1 is SGHTA and CDR2 FQGNSA. The V gene lost 0 bases and the J gene lost 4 bases, with 9 bases spanning the gap. The CDR3 here is CASSLAGMAETQYF. In nucleotides, the CDR3 is TGTGCCAGCAGCTTAGCAGGGATGGCAGAGACCCAGTACTTC.

V and J are TRBV7-8 and TRBJ1-3, with TRBD1 identical over 9 bases. The CDR3 contains 17 residues. V dropped 3 bases and J dropped 0; count of bases not matched to a gene: 6. The germline gives CDR1 SGHVS, CDR2 FQNEAQ. The CDR3 DNA follows: TGTGCCAGCAGCTTGGGACAGGGCCCCAACTCTGGAAACACCATATATTTT. Translating gives CASSLGQGPNSGNTIYF. Based on the CDR3 plus reference TRBV7-8 and TRBJ1-3, the full variable domain is GAGVSQSPRYKVAKRGQDVALRCDPISGHVSLFWYQQALGQGPEFLTYFQNEAQLDKSGLPSDRFFAERPEGSVSTLKIQRTQQEDSAVYLCASSLGQGPNSGNTIYFGEGSWLTVV.

The rearrangement joins TRBV5-1 to TRBJ2-3; 14 bases match TRBD2. V lost 4 bases and J lost 10; bases outside the gene matches: 14. CDR3 length: 17 residues. CDR1 SGHRS and CDR2 YFSETQ come from the germline V gene. In nucleotides, the CDR3 is TGCGCCAGCAGCGAAAACCCGGGACTAGCGGGGGCGGATGCGCAGTATTTT. It specifies CASSENPGLAGADAQYF.

This clonotype turned up a few times. The chain combines TRBV30 with TRBJ2-7, with unresolved D. V was clipped by 0 bases and J by 6 bases, with 12 bases between them. The CDR3 totals 13 residues. CDR1 is GTSNPN and CDR2 is SVGIG in the germline V gene (reference sequence). CDR3 region: CAWSVRSVSEQYF. CDR3 nucleotides: TGTGCCTGGAGTGTAAGATCTGTCTCCGAGCAGTACTTC.

This clonotype was seen ten or more times. The rearrangement uses TRBV7-2 and TRBJ2-3; D might be TRBD2 (5 bases). CDR3 length: 16 residues. V was clipped by 4 bases and J by 0 bases, with 14 bases between them. Germline lookup yields CDR1 SGHTA and CDR2 FQGNSA. CDR3 loop: CASSSGINPSTDTQYF. The CDR3 DNA is TGTGCCAGCAGCTCCGGGATCAACCCTAGCACAGATACGCAGTATTTT.